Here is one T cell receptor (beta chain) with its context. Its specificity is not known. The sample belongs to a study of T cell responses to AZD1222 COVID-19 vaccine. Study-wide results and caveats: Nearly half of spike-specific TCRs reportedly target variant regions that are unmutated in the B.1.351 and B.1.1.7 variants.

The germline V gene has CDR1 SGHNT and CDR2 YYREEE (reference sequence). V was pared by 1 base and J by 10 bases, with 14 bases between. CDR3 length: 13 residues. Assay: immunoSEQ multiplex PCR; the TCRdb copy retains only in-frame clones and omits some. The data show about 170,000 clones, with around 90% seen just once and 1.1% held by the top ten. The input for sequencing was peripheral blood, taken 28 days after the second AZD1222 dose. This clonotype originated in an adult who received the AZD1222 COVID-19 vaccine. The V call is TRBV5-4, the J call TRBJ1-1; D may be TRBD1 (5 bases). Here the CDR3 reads CASSLFDSRVAFF. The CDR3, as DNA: TGTGCCAGCAGCTTGTTTGACAGTAGGGTAGCTTTCTTT.